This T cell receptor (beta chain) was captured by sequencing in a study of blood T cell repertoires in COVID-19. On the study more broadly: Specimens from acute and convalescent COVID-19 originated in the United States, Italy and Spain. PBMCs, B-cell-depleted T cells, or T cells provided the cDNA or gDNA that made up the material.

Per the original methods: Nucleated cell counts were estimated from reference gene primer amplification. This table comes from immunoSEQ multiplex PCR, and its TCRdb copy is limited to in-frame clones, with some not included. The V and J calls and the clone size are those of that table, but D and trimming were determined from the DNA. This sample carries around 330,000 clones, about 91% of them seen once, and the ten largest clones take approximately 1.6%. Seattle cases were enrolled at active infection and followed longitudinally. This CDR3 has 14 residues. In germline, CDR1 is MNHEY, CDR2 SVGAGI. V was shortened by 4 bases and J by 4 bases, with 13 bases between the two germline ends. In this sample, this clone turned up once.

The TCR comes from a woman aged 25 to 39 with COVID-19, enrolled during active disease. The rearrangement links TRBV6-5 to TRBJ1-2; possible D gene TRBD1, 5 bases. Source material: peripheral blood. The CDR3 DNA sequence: TGTGCCAGCAGTTTTTGGGGGGAACGCTATGGCTACACCTTC. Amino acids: CASSFWGERYGYTF.